This T cell receptor (beta chain) was found in a study of blood T cell repertoires in COVID-19 (dated by TCRdb to about 2020). Regarding the research as a whole: Samples from collaborators originated in the United States, Italy and Spain and spanned both the acute and convalescent phases of COVID-19. The material from the prospective study consisted of cDNA or gDNA derived from T cells, B-cell-depleted T cells, or PBMCs. The dataset comprised deeply sampled blood TCRbeta repertoires from subjects exposed to, actively infected with, or recovered from COVID-19. A freely available public database, intended as a resource for researchers studying the immune response to SARS-CoV-2, is where the repertoires were released. The samples were drawn from the first 160 participants of the ongoing ImmuneRACE study and from 1,200 or so subjects provided by 6 global collaborators. Nearly every sample came with metadata listing a de-identified subject ID, COVID-19 status, age in years and sex. Where available, HLA class I and class II types were obtained from metadata supplied by the sample provider rather than from assay-based typing.

V is clipped by 1 base and J by 1 base, and the sequence between their germline boundaries is 10 bases long. The CDR3 spans 15 residues, from the cysteine through the phenylalanine. Just the 45-base CDR3 DNA is kept, in frame starting at base 1. The CDR1 and CDR2 encoded by the germline V gene are SGHDN and FVKESK. The collaborating institutions used their own protocols to collect whole blood in K2EDTA tubes. For TCRbeta analysis, collaborators shipped samples in one of three forms: frozen whole blood, isolated PBMCs, or DNA extracted from either of those sample types. Study-level results and caveats: Clinical and demographic metadata were provided uncurated, with the amount varying by source and participant.

Of note for this clone: Its binding antigen is unknown. No per-base quality is available; no much larger clone lies one base away.

TCRbeta CDR3 regions were amplified from genomic DNA by means of the immunoSEQ Assay, a bias-controlled multiplex PCR. The original methods were these. The number of nucleated cells in each sample was estimated by amplification of reference gene primers within the assay. Sequence reads were collapsed and filtered to measure the absolute abundance of every unique TCRbeta CDR3 rearrangement. For each sample, productive Simpson clonality was calculated by taking the square root of Simpson's diversity index across productive rearrangements. TCRdb's version of the immuneACCESS table is confined to in-frame rearrangements and falls short of the full clone set. An unresolved V gene accounts for under half of the shortfall where checked; the remainder is of unknown origin. Clone size and V and J calls were adopted from that table, with D and trimming inferred from the DNA. This sample has 35,000 to 50,000 clones in its table, and almost 90% of those were observed once. In total, the top ten clones hold 2.5% to 3.5% of the sample.

Sequencing was done on a sample of peripheral blood. This receptor was identified in a man aged 50 to 60 with active COVID-19. The chain is made from TRBV14 and TRBJ1-1, and the D gene may be TRBD1, 6 bases matching. CDR3 reads: CASSQVGQPNTEAFF. The base sequence is TGTGCCAGCAGCCAAGTCGGACAGCCGAACACTGAAGCTTTCTTT.